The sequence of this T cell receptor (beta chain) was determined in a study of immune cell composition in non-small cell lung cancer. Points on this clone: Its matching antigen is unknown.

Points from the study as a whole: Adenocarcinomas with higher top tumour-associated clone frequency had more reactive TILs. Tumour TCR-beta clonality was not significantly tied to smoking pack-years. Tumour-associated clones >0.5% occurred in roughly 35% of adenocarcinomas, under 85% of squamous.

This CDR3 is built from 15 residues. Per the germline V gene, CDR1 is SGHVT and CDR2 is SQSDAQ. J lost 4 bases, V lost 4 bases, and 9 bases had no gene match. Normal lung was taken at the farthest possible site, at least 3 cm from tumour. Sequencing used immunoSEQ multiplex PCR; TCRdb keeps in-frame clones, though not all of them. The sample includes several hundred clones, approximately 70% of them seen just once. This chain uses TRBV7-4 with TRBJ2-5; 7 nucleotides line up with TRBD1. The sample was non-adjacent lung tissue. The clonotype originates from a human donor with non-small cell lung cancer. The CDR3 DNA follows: TGTGCCAGCAGCTCTTCTAAGGGGGCTGTAGAGACCCAGTACTTC. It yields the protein CASSSSKGAVETQYF.